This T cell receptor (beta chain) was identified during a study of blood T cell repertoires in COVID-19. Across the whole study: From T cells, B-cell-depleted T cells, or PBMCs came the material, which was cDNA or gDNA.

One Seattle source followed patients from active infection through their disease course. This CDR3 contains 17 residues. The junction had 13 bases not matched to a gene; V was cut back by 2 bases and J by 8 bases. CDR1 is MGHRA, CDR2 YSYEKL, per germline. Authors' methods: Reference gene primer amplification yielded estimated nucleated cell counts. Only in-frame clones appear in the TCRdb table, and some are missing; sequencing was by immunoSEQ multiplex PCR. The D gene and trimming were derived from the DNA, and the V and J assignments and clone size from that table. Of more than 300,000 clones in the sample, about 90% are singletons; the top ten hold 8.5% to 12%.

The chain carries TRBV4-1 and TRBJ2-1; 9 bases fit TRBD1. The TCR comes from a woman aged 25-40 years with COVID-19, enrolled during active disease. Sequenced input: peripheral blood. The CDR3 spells CASSQPLQGASNYEQFF. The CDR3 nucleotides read TGCGCCAGCAGCCAACCACTACAGGGGGCTAGTAACTATGAGCAGTTCTTC.